A single sample is the source of the 17 T cell receptor beta chains below, sequenced in a study of control samples from healthy donors and cancer patients. Clones were sequenced by immunoSEQ multiplex PCR, and TCRdb holds only the in-frame ones, with some missing. The sample shows roughly 63,000 clones, 92% of them seen only once. What was sequenced was PBMCs. These receptor sequences come from a man in his forties or fifties with colorectal cancer.

CDR3 nucleotides: TGTGCCAGCAGCGTAGCTCCGGGCAGCTCCTACGAGCAGTACTTC. Translating it yields CASSVAPGSSYEQYF. The gene calls are TRBV9 and TRBJ2-7; the D is unclear. The CDR3 has 15 residues. Trimming removed 0 bases at V and 0 bases at J, with 10 bases between. CDR1 SGDLS and CDR2 YYNGEE come from the germline V gene.

In regard to this clone: The same CDR3 also results from other DNA sequences found in this sample. V gene TRBV6-1 combines with J gene TRBJ1-5; D gene ambiguous. V was trimmed by 0 bases and J by 5 bases, leaving 8 bases between them. The V gene's germline CDR1 is MNHNS and CDR2 SASEGT. The CDR3 spans 14 residues. CDR3 bases: TGTGCCAGCAGTGAAGCGGGTCGCTATCAGCCCCAGCATTTT. Protein: CASSEAGRYQPQHF.

The chain is built from TRBV12-3 or TRBV12-4 and TRBJ1-6; D gene uncertain. This CDR3 has 13 residues. The V and J ends lost 5 bases and 11 bases respectively, with 13 bases between them. This chain's CDR3 is CASSAYGEAPLHF. As DNA, the CDR3 is TGTGCCAGCAGTGCCTACGGGGAGGCACCCCTCCACTTT.

The rearrangement joins TRBV5-1 to TRBJ2-6; unclear D gene. Trimming cost V 4 bases and J 2 bases, with 10 bases left between them. The CDR3 is 15 residues long. The V gene's germline CDR1 is SGHRS and CDR2 YFSETQ. The CDR3 region has the DNA TGCGCCAGCAGCCCACACTACGCTGGGGCCAACGTCCTGACTTTC. Translated: CASSPHYAGANVLTF.

This clone came up once. The chain combines TRBV6-5 with TRBJ1-1; D ambiguous. V lost 2 bases and J lost 8, with 9 bases in between. From germline, CDR1 is MNHEY and CDR2 SVGAGI. CDR3 length: 12 amino acids. In DNA, the CDR3 is TGTGCCAGCAGTTACGCCGTTGGGGAAGCTTTCTTT. Translation: CASSYAVGEAFF.

A single count supports this clone. The rearrangement links TRBV3-1 (or the pseudogene TRBV3-2) to TRBJ1-6, with a possible D match to TRBD1 (5 bases). V shed 5 bases and J shed 8 bases, with 10 bases lying between them. The CDR3 has 13 amino acids. CDR1 and CDR2 (germline): LGHDT, YNNKEL (reference sequence). The CDR3 DNA reads as TGTGCCAGCAGCACGATGGGGGATTCACCCCTCCACTTT. The encoded protein is CASSTMGDSPLHF.

The gene calls are TRBV11-3 and TRBJ1-1; 9 nucleotides line up with TRBD1. The CDR3 consists of 15 residues. V lost 4 bases to trimming and J lost 1 base; unmatched junction nucleotides: 4. CDR1 and CDR2 (germline): SGHNT, YENEEA. CDR3 residues: CASSSGQGTNTEAFF. The CDR3, as DNA: TGTGCCAGCAGCTCTGGACAGGGGACGAACACTGAAGCTTTCTTT.

The rearrangement joins TRBV2 to TRBJ2-7; no definite D call. This CDR3 contains 13 residues. Germline CDR1 and CDR2: SNHLY and FYNNEI. Trimming took off 7 bases at V and 6 bases at J, with 16 bases between the two ends. CDR3 DNA sequence: TGTGCCAGCAACCGAGGCGTAAATGGCGAGCAGTACTTC. Its protein is CASNRGVNGEQYF.

The rearrangement uses TRBV3-1 (or the pseudogene TRBV3-2) and TRBJ1-5, with D perhaps TRBD1 (6 bases). The CDR3 loop spans 14 amino acids. Trimming cost V 4 bases and J 0 bases, with 7 bases left between them. The germline V gene has CDR1 LGHDT and CDR2 YNNKEL (reference sequence). CDR3 in amino acids: CASSLQGSNQPQHF. The CDR3 region has the DNA TGTGCCAGCAGCCTACAGGGTAGCAATCAGCCCCAGCATTTT.

The gene calls are TRBV11-2 and TRBJ1-1; D remains unclear. Trimming stripped 5 bases from V and 5 bases from J, with 30 bases between. CDR1 is SGHAT, CDR2 FQNNGV, per germline. This CDR3 spans 19 amino acids. The CDR3 spells CASSLLNPSSVRAGTEAFF. The CDR3 DNA sequence: TGTGCCAGCAGCCTTTTAAACCCTTCTTCAGTTCGAGCGGGGACTGAAGCTTTCTTT.

The chain couples TRBV24-1 to TRBJ1-1, with a weak D call TRBD1 (6 bases). CDR1 is KGHDR and CDR2 is SFDVKD in the germline V gene. V was cut by 4 bases and J by 0 bases, with 11 bases left in between. CDR3 length: 15 amino acids. CDR3 amino acids: CATSETGSLNTEAFF. The CDR3 DNA reads TGTGCCACCAGTGAAACAGGGTCCCTGAACACTGAAGCTTTCTTT.

A few counts support this clone. CDR3 nucleotide sequence: TGTGCCAGCAGCCCGGACCTCGCGGCCTCCTACGAGCAGTACTTC. This encodes CASSPDLAASYEQYF. J is TRBJ2-7 and V is TRBV5-4; D remains ambiguous. The germline gives CDR1 SGHNT, CDR2 YYREEE (reference sequence). V was cut by 4 bases and J by 0 bases, with 14 bases left in between. There are 15 residues in the CDR3.

This chain links TRBV6-5 with TRBJ1-6; no clear D. The V gene's germline CDR1 is MNHEY and CDR2 SVGAGI. This CDR3 has 13 amino acids. V was clipped by 8 bases and J by 7 bases, with 12 bases between them. The DNA for the CDR3 is TGTGCCAGCCGGGCTACGGCCAATTCACCCCTCCACTTT. Its protein product is CASRATANSPLHF.

The genes are TRBV29-1 and TRBJ1-5; D unresolved. The CDR3 runs 14 residues. Between the trimmed V and J ends, which lost 4 bases and 0 bases, there was a span of 10 bases. Germline CDR1 and CDR2: SQVTM and ANQGSEA. CDR3 sequence: CSVVETNSNQPQHF. The CDR3 DNA reads TGCAGCGTTGTTGAGACTAATAGCAATCAGCCCCAGCATTTT.

The chain employs TRBV5-1 and TRBJ1-1; 7 positions agree with TRBD1. V shed 4 bases, J shed 2 bases, and the junction held 5 bases outside the gene matches. CDR3 length: 14 residues. Germline CDR1 reads SGHRS; CDR2 reads YFSETQ. The CDR3 protein is CASSTGTVNTEAFF. The DNA for the CDR3 is TGCGCCAGCAGCACCGGGACAGTCAACACTGAAGCTTTCTTT.

This chain links TRBV12-5 with TRBJ1-4; maybe TRBD1 (5 bases). CDR3 length: 14 residues. The V end was cut by 0 bases, the J end by 5 bases, with 7 bases between. From germline, CDR1 is LGHNT and CDR2 FRNRAP. CDR3 sequence: CASGLVPGNEKLFF. As DNA, the CDR3 is TGTGCTAGTGGTTTGGTACCAGGGAATGAAAAACTGTTTTTT.

This chain links TRBV9 with TRBJ2-3; tentatively, D is TRBD1 (6 bases). The CDR3 runs to 14 residues. The germline CDR1 and CDR2 sequences are SGDLS and YYNGEE. Trimming took off 2 bases at V and 1 base at J, with 8 bases between the two ends. The CDR3 here is CASSVDSGTDTQYF. CDR3 coding DNA: TGTGCCAGCAGCGTGGACAGCGGCACAGATACGCAGTATTTT.